Sequencing of this TCR beta chain was carried out in a study of CD8 T cells in ankylosing spondylitis. The CDR3 has 16 amino acids. The junction had 5 bases not matched to a gene; V was cut back by 0 bases and J by 3 bases. Overall study results and limits: A TCR beta motif of under 10 highly homologous variants seemed to mark ankylosing spondylitis blood. Reports say disease-linked clones showed up significantly more in matched ankylosing spondylitis synovial fluid. CD8+ by phenotype, disease-linked clones were relatively rare in peripheral blood.

Making the TCR beta libraries involved quantitative 5'-RACE with molecular barcodes. TCRdb re-analysed the 5' RACE reads in MiXCR, keeping a single row per CDR3 protein. The repertoire holds some 270,000 distinct CDR3 sequences, with more than 15% as singletons. In the case of this clonotype: Its cognate antigen is unknown.

This receptor was identified in a male donor with ankylosing spondylitis or in good health (not recorded which). The chain employs TRBV12-3 or TRBV12-4 and TRBJ2-1, with 7 bases identical to TRBD2. Material for sequencing was blood, either unsorted or a sorted T cell fraction (not recorded which). As DNA, the CDR3 is TGTGCCAGCAGTTTAGCAAGCGGGACCTTCTACAATGAGCAGTTCTTC. This encodes CASSLASGTFYNEQFF.